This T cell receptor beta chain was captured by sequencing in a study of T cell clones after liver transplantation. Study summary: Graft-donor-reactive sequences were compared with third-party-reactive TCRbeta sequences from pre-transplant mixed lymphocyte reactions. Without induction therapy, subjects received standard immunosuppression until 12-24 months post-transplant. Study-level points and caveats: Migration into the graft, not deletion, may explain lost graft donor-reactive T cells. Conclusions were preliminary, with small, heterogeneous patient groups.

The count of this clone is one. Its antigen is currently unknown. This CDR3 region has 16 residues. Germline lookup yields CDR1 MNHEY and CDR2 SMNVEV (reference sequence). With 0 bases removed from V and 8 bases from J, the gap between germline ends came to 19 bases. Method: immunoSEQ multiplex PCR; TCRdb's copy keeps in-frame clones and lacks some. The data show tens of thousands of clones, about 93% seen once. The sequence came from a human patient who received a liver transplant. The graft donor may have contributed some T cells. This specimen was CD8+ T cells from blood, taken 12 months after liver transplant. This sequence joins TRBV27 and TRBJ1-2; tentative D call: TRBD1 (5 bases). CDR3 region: CASSLSGAGPSVGYTF. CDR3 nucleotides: TGTGCCAGCAGTTTATCAGGGGCAGGGCCTTCCGTAGGCTACACCTTC.